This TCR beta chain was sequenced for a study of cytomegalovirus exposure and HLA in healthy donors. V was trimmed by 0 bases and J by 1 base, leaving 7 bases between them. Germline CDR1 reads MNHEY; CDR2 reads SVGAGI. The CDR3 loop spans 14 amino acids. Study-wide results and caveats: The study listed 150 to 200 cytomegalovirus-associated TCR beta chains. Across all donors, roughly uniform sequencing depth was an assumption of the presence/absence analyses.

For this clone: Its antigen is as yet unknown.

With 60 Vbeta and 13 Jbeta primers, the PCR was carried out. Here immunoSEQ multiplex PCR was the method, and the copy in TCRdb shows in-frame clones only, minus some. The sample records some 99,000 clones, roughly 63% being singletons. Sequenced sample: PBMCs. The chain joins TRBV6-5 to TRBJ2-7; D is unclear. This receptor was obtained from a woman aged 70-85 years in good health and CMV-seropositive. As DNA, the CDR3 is TGTGCCAGCAGTTACTCGAGGCTTTCCTACGAGCAGTACTTC. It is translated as CASSYSRLSYEQYF.